This TCR beta chain was observed in a study of T cell responses to AZD1222 COVID-19 vaccine. The data were produced by immunoSEQ multiplex PCR, yet TCRdb's version contains in-frame clones alone and is incomplete. The sample has roughly 150,000 clones, roughly 90% seen once; the top ten hold 1% to 1.5%. The CDR3 has 16 amino acids. Deletions cut 0 bases from V and 6 bases from J, with 14 bases between. The germline CDR1 and CDR2 sequences are MNHEY and SVGAGI. The V and J genes are TRBV6-5 and TRBJ2-2, with D uncertain. This TCR came from an adult who received the AZD1222 COVID-19 vaccine. Sequencing used peripheral blood, obtained 28 days after the second AZD1222 dose. The CDR3 nucleotides are TGTGCCAGCAGTTACTCGATGTCCGGGCTGGCCGGGGAGCTGTTTTTT. Translating gives CASSYSMSGLAGELFF.